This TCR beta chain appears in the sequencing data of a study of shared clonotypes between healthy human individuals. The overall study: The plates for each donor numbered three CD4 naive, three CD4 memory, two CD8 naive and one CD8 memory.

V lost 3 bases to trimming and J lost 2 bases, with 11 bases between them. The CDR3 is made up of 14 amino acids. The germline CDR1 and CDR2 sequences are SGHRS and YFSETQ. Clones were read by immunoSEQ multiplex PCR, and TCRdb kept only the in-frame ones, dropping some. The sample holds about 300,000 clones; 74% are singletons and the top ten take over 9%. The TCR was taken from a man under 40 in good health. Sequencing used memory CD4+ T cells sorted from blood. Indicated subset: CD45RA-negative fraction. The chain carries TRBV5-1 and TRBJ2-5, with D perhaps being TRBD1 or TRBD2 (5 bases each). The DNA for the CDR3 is TGCGCCAGCAGCTCGGGGACCAGACAAGAGACCCAGTACTTC. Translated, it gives CASSSGTRQETQYF.